This entry lists 16 T cell receptor beta chains sequenced from one sample in a study of T-cell memory formation after mild COVID-19. TCRdb redid the calling of the 5' RACE reads with MiXCR, one entry per CDR3 protein. The sample has about 160,000 distinct CDR3 sequences, 25% to 40% seen once. The sequenced material came from PBMCs or a T cell subset sorted from them (not recorded which). These receptors all stem from an adult woman who had mild COVID-19 (a few samples of this study predate the infection). Cell type and time point are not known.

This clonotype has only a few counts. This chain's CDR3 is CASSLGQGRAGYTF. CDR3 nucleotide sequence: TGTGCCAGCAGCTTGGGGCAGGGTAGGGCCGGCTACACCTTC. This chain connects TRBV7-2 to TRBJ1-2, with D maybe TRBD1 (5 bases). Germline V CDR1 and CDR2: SGHTA, FQGNSA. V shed 3 bases and J shed 8 bases, with 16 bases lying between them. The length of the CDR3 is 14 residues.

This clonotype came up many times. The junction departs from the called germline gene at one end, perhaps through a read error. The chain joins TRBV29-1 to TRBJ2-6; maybe TRBD1 (5 bases). The CDR3 contains 16 residues. CDR1 and CDR2 from the germline V gene are SQVTM and ANQGSEA. CDR3 residues: CSVRGVSGSWANVLTF. The CDR3 DNA reads as TGCAGCGTAAGGGGTGTATCAGGCTCTTGGGCCAACGTCCTGACTTTC.

The chain combines TRBV10-3 with TRBJ1-2; a possible D gene is TRBD1 (6 bases). CDR1 and CDR2 from the germline V gene are ENHRY and SYGVKD. Trimming shortened V by 2 bases and J by 6 bases, and 13 bases separated the two germline ends. CDR3 length equals 14 residues. CDR3 coding DNA: TGTGCCATCAGTGAGAGGGGGGGCACGGATGGCTACACCTTC. This codes for CAISERGGTDGYTF.

This chain connects TRBV5-1 to TRBJ2-5; D is undetermined. The CDR3 has 12 amino acids. Germline V gives CDR1 SGHRS, CDR2 YFSETQ. V was shortened by 4 bases and J by 1 base, with 5 bases between the two germline ends. The CDR3 DNA reads as TGCGCCAGCAGCCCCGCCCAAGAGACCCAGTACTTC. Translation gives CASSPAQETQYF.

This clonotype was seen only a few times. V and J are TRBV7-2 and TRBJ1-2; 8 nucleotides align to TRBD1. CDR3 length equals 14 residues. The V segment lost 4 bases and the J segment 3 bases; nucleotides outside the gene matches: 4. The germline V gene encodes CDR1 SGHTA and CDR2 FQGNSA. The CDR3 coding sequence is TGTGCCAGCAGCTCCCGGGACAGGCACTATGGCTACACCTTC. This encodes CASSSRDRHYGYTF.

This clonotype came up a few times. This chain connects TRBV18 to TRBJ1-5; the D is unclear. This CDR3 comprises 14 residues. The germline CDR1 and CDR2 sequences are KGHSH and LQKENI. V dropped 2 bases and J dropped 9 bases, with 14 bases sitting between them. The CDR3 DNA sequence: TGTGCCAGCTCACCAGTTAGGGCATCAGGGCCCCAGCATTTT. Residues: CASSPVRASGPQHF.

The chain employs TRBV5-1 and TRBJ2-7; 7 bases are a match to TRBD1. The V gene's germline CDR1 is SGHRS and CDR2 YFSETQ. V was pared by 5 bases and J by 4 bases, with 12 bases of the junction left unmatched. The CDR3 loop spans 15 amino acids. The CDR3 DNA reads TGCGCCAGCAGGCAAGGACAGGCCGCAGGGTACGAGCAGTACTTC. Its translation: CASRQGQAAGYEQYF.

The chain carries TRBV6-2 or TRBV6-3 and TRBJ1-5, with 8 bases lining up with TRBD1. The CDR3 is 14 residues long. The V gene's germline CDR1 is MNHEY and CDR2 SVGEGT. V shed 6 bases and J 7 bases; nucleotides not matched to a gene: 8. The CDR3 DNA reads as TGTGCCAGCAGCCTCGACAGGGGCGGGCAGCCCCAGCATTTT. Translating gives CASSLDRGGQPQHF.

This clonotype was recorded only once. The rearrangement uses TRBV12-3 or TRBV12-4 and TRBJ1-2; 8 bases fit TRBD1. The CDR3 length is 13 residues. V lost 4 bases and J lost 8; bases outside the gene matches: 6. Here the CDR3 DNA reads TGTGCCAGCAGTTCCGGACAGGGCAGAGGCTACACCTTC. Residues: CASSSGQGRGYTF.

The V call is TRBV6-4, the J call TRBJ2-1; tentative D call: TRBD2 (6 bases). Trimming cost V 0 bases and J 8 bases, with 17 bases left between them. Per the germline V gene, CDR1 is MRHNA and CDR2 is SNTAGT. There are 16 residues in the CDR3. The DNA of the CDR3 is TGTGCCAGCAGTGACTCATCCCGGGACTCTCAGGATGAGCAGTTCTTC. Its protein is CASSDSSRDSQDEQFF.

There are a few counts of this clonotype. The V call is TRBV4-3, the J call TRBJ1-1, with 11 nucleotides matching TRBD1. CDR1 and CDR2 from the germline V gene are LGHNA and YSLEER. The CDR3 has 16 amino acids. V shed 1 base, J shed 1 base, and the junction held 2 bases outside the gene matches. The CDR3 here is CASSQGDRGSNTEAFF. CDR3 nucleotide sequence: TGCGCCAGCAGCCAAGGGGACAGGGGGTCGAACACTGAAGCTTTCTTT.

The chain couples TRBV7-9 to TRBJ1-1; maybe TRBD1 (6 bases). V lost 4 bases, J lost 1 base, and 10 bases lay in between. This CDR3 is built from 14 residues. The germline CDR1 and CDR2 sequences are SEHNR and FQNEAQ (reference sequence). As DNA, the CDR3 is TGTGCCAGCAGCTACGGACAGCCGAACACTGAAGCTTTCTTT. Translation gives CASSYGQPNTEAFF.

The CDR3 coding sequence is TGTGCCACCAGCAGAGATCAATTGAACACTGAAGCTTTCTTT. This encodes CATSRDQLNTEAFF. This chain links TRBV15 with TRBJ1-1; D unclear. The germline gives CDR1 LNHNV, CDR2 YYDKDF (reference sequence). This CDR3 spans 14 amino acids. V shed 0 bases and J shed 0 bases, with 5 bases lying between them.

This chain uses TRBV6-4 with TRBJ1-1; 7 nucleotides line up with TRBD1. This CDR3 has 15 residues. CDR1 and CDR2 from the germline V gene are MRHNA and SNTAGT. With 5 bases clipped from V and 1 base from J, the junction kept 7 bases outside the gene matches. The CDR3 sequence is CASSPRGGENTEAFF. The CDR3, as DNA: TGTGCCAGCAGTCCAAGAGGGGGCGAGAACACTGAAGCTTTCTTT.

This clonotype was recorded a few times. The CDR3 reads CASSEEGTRSYEQYF. CDR3 DNA: TGTGCCAGCAGCGAGGAGGGGACTAGGTCGTACGAGCAGTACTTC. This chain connects TRBV9 to TRBJ2-7; TRBD2 agrees at 8 bases. With V trimmed by 3 bases and J by 4 bases, 9 bases remained unmatched. This CDR3 is 15 amino acids long. CDR1 and CDR2 from the germline V gene are SGDLS and YYNGEE.

This clonotype was found a few times. The genes are TRBV4-1 and TRBJ1-2; a possible D gene is TRBD1 (5 bases). V gave up 1 base and J gave up 1 base, with 10 bases separating them. CDR3 length equals 15 residues. The germline V gene encodes CDR1 MGHRA and CDR2 YSYEKL. The CDR3 sequence: CASSQAAGINYGYTF. In DNA, the CDR3 is TGCGCCAGCAGCCAAGCGGCAGGGATTAACTATGGCTACACCTTC.